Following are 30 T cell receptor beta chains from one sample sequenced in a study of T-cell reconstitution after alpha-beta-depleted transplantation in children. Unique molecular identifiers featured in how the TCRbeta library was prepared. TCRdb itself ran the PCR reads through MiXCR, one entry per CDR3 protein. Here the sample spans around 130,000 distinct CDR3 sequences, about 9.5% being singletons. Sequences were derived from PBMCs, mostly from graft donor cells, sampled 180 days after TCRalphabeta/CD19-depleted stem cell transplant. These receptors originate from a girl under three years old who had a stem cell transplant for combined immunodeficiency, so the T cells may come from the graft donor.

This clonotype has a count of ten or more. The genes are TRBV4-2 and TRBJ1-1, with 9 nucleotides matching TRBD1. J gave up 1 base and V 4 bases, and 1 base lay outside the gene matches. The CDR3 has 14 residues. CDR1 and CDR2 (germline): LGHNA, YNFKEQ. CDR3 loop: CASSRTGENTEAFF. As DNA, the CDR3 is TGTGCCAGCAGCCGGACAGGGGAGAACACTGAAGCTTTCTTT.

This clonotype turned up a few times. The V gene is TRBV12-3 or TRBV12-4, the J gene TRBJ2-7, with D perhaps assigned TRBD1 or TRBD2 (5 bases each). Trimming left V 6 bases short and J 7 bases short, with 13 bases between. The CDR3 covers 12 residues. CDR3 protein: CASRTGTREQYF. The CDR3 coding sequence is TGTGCCAGCAGGACCGGGACGAGGGAGCAGTACTTC.

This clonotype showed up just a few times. CDR3 in DNA: TGCAGTGCTATCGGGACAGGGGACCTCTATGGCTACACCTTC. As protein: CSAIGTGDLYGYTF. The rearrangement joins TRBV20-1 to TRBJ1-2, with 10 bases that match TRBD1. The CDR3 contains 14 residues. V shed 4 bases and J 4 bases; nucleotides not matched to a gene: 6. Per the germline V gene, CDR1 is DFQATT and CDR2 is SNEGSKA (reference sequence).

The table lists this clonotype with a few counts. CDR3 sequence (DNA): TGTGCCAGCAGCTTAGAGGGGACTAATTCACCCCTCCACTTT. It yields the protein CASSLEGTNSPLHF. The chain joins TRBV7-2 to TRBJ1-6; the D gene is possibly TRBD1 (5 bases). The V gene lost 1 base and the J gene lost 6 bases, with 7 bases spanning the gap. Germline-derived CDR1 and CDR2 are SGHTA and FQGNSA. The CDR3 has 14 amino acids.

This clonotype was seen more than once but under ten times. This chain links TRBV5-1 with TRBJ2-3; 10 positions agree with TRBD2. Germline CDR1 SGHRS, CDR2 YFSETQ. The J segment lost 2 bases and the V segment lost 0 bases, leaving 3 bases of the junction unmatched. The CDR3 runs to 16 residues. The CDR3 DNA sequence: TGCGCCAGCAGCTTGGGAGCGGGAGGGCCCACAGATACGCAGTATTTT. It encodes CASSLGAGGPTDTQYF. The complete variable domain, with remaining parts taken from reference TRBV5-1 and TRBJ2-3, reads KAGVTQTPRYLIKTRGQQVTLSCSPISGHRSVSWYQQTPGQGLQFLFEYFSETQRNKGNFPGRFSGRQFSNSRSEMNVSTLELGDSALYLCASSLGAGGPTDTQYFGPGTRLTVL.

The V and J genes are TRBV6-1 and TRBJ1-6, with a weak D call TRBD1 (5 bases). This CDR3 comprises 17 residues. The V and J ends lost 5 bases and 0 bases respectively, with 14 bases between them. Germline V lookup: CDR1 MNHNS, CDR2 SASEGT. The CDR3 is CASSRGDFGSYNSPLHF. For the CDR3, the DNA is TGTGCCAGCAGTCGCGGGGACTTCGGCTCCTATAATTCACCCCTCCACTTT.

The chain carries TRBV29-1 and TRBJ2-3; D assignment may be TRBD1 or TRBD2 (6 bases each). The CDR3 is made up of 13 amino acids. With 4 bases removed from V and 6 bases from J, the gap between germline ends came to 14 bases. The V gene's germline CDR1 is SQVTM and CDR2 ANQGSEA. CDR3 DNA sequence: TGCAGCGTTGGCAGAGGGGGGATGGATACGCAGTATTTT. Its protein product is CSVGRGGMDTQYF.

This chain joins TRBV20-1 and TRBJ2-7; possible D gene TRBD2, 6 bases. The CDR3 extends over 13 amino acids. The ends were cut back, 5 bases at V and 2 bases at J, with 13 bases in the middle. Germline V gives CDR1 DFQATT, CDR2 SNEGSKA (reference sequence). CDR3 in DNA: TGCAGTGCTCCCACGGAGGGGCCCTACGAGCAGTACTTC. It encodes CSAPTEGPYEQYF.

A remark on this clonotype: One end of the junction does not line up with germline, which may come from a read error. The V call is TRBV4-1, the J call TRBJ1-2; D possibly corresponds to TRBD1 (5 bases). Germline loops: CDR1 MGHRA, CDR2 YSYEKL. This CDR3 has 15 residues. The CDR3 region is CASSQWFPGDYGHTF. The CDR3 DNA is TGCGCCAGCAGCCAATGGTTCCCCGGGGACTATGGCCACACCTTC.

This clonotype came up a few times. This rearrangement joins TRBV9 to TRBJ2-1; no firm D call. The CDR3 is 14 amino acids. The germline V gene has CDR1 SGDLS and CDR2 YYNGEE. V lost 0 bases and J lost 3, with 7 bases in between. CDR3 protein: CASSVEPGYNEQFF. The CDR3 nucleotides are TGTGCCAGCAGCGTAGAACCAGGCTACAATGAGCAGTTCTTC.

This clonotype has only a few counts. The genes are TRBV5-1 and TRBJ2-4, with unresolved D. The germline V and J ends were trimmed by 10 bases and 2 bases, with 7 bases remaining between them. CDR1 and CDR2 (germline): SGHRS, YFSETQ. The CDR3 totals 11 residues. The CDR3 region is CASSSKNIQYF. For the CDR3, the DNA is TGCGCCTCCAGTTCCAAAAACATTCAGTACTTC.

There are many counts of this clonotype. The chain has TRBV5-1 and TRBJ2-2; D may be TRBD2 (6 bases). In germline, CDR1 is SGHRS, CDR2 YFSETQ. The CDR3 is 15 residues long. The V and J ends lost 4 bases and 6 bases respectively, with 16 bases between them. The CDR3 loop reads CASSPTVTSPGELFF. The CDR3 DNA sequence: TGCGCCAGCAGCCCGACTGTGACTAGTCCCGGGGAGCTGTTTTTT.

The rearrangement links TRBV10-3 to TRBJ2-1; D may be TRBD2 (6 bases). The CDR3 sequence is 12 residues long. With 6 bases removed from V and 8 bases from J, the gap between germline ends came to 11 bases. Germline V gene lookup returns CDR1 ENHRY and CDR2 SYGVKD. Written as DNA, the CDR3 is TGTGCCATCAGGACTAGTTTAGATGAGCAGTTCTTC. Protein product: CAIRTSLDEQFF.

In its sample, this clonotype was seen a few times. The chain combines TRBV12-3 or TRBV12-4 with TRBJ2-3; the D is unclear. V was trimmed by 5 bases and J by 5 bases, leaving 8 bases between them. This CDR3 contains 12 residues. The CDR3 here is CASSPLRDTQYF. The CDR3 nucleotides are TGTGCCAGCAGTCCCCTTAGAGATACGCAGTATTTT.

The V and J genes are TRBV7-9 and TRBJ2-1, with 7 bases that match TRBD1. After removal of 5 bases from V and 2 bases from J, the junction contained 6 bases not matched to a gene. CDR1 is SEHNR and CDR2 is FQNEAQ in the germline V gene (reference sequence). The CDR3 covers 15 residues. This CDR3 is CASSPLTGPYNEQFF. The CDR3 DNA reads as TGTGCCAGCAGCCCGTTGACAGGGCCCTACAATGAGCAGTTCTTC. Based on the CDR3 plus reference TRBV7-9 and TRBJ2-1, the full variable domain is DTGVSQNPRHKITKRGQNVTFRCDPISEHNRLYWYRQTLGQGPEFLTYFQNEAQLEKSRLLSDRFSAERPKGSFSTLEIQRTEQGDSAMYLCASSPLTGPYNEQFFGPGTRLTVL.

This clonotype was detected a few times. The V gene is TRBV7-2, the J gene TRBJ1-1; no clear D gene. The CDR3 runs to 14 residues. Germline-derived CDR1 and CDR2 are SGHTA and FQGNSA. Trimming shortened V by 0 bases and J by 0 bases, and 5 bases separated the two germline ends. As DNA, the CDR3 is TGTGCCAGCAGCTTAGCGGGCCTGAACACTGAAGCTTTCTTT. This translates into CASSLAGLNTEAFF.

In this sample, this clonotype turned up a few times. This CDR3 reads CSVEGLAGGPGEQYF. CDR3 in DNA: TGCAGCGTTGAAGGTCTAGCGGGAGGGCCCGGCGAGCAGTACTTC. This chain links TRBV29-1 with TRBJ2-7; 12 bases line up with TRBD2. This CDR3 spans 15 amino acids. The germline gives CDR1 SQVTM, CDR2 ANQGSEA. V lost 1 base to trimming and J lost 6 bases; unmatched junction nucleotides: 7.

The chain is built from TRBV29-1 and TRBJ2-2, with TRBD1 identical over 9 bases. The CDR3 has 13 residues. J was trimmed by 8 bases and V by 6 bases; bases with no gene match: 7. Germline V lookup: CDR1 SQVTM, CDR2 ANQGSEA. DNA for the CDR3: TGCAGCGTAGTACAGGGGGCGCGGGGGGAGCTGTTTTTT. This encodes CSVVQGARGELFF.

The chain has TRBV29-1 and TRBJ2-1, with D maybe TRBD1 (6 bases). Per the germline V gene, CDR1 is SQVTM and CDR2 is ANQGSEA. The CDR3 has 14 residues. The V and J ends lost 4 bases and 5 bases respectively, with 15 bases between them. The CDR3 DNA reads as TGCAGCGTTGGTCGACAGGTGTTTGACAATGAGCAGTTCTTC. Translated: CSVGRQVFDNEQFF.

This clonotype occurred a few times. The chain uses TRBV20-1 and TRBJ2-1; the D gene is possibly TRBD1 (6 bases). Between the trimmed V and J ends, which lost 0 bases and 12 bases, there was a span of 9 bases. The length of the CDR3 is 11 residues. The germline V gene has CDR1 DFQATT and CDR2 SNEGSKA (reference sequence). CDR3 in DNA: TGCAGTGCTAGAGACCTGACAGGGCAGTTCTTC. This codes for CSARDLTGQFF.

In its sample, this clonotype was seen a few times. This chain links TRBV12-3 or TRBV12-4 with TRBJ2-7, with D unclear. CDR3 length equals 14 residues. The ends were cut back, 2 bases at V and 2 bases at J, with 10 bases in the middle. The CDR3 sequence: CASSLNLGAYEQYF. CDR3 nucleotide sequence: TGTGCCAGCAGTTTAAATCTCGGAGCCTACGAGCAGTACTTC.

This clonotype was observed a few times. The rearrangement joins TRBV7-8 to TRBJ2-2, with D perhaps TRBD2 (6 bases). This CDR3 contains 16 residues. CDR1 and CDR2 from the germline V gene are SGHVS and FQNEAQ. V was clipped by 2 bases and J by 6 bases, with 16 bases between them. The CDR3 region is CASSLSSRGSAGELFF. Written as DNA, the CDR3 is TGTGCCAGCAGCTTAAGTTCGCGGGGCTCTGCCGGGGAGCTGTTTTTT.

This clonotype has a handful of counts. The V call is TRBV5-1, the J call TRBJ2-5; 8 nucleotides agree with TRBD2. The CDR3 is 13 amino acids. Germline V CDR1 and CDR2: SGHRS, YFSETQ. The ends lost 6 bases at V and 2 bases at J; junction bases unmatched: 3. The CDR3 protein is CASTGGGQETQYF. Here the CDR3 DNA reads TGCGCCAGCACCGGGGGGGGTCAAGAGACCCAGTACTTC.

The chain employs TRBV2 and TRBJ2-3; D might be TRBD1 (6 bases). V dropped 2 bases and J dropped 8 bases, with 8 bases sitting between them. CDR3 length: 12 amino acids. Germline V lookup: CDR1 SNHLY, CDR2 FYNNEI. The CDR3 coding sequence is TGTGCCAGCAGTGAAAAGGGGGTTACGCAGTATTTT. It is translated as CASSEKGVTQYF.

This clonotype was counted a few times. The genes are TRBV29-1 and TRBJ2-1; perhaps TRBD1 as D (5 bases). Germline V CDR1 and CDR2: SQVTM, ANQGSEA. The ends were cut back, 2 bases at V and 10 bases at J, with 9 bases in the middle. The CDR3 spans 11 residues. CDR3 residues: CSVERAGEQFF. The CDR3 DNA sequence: TGCAGCGTTGAAAGGGCAGGGGAGCAGTTCTTC.

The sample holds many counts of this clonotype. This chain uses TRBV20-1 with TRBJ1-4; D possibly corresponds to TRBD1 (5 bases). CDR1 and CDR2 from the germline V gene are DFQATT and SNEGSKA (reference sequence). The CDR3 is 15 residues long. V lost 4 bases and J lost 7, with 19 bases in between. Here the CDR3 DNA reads TGCAGTGCTACCGCCCAAGTCAGGGTGGGTGAAAAACTGTTTTTT. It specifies CSATAQVRVGEKLFF.

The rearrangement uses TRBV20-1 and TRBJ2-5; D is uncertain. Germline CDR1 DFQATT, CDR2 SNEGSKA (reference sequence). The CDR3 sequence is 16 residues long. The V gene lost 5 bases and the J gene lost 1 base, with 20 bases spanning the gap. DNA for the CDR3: TGCAGTGCTTCCGTTTGGGGATTGGGGATCCAAGAGACCCAGTACTTC. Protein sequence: CSASVWGLGIQETQYF.

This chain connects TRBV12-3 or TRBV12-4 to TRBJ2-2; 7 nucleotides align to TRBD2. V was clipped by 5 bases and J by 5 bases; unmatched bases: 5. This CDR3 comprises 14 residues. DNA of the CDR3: TGTGCCAGCAGTCTCCGGGGGGAGACCGGGGAGCTGTTTTTT. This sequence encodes CASSLRGETGELFF.

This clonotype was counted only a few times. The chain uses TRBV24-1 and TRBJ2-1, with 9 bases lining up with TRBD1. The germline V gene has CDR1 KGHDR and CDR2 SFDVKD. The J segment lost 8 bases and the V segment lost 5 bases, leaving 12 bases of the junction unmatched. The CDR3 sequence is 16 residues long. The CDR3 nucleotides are TGTGCCACCAGTGCTACCGGGACAGGGAGACGGCATGAGCAGTTCTTC. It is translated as CATSATGTGRRHEQFF.

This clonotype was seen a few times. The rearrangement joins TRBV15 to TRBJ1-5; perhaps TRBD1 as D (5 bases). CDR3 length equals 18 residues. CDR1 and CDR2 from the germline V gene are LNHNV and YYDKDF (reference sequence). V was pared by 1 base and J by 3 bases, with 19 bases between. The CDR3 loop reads CATSRVLRRQGVNQPQHF. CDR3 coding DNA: TGTGCCACCAGCAGAGTTTTGAGGCGGCAGGGAGTCAATCAGCCCCAGCATTTT.